This T cell receptor beta chain was captured by sequencing in a study of vaccination effects on CD4 cells after COVID-19. At the level of the study: Relative to the second dose, post-vaccine samples were obtained a median of 72 days later.

Between the trimmed V and J ends, which lost 0 bases and 9 bases, there was a span of 14 bases. Germline V gene sequence: CDR1 WNHNN, CDR2 SYGVQD (reference sequence). This CDR3 has 15 amino acids. This clone showed up just a few times. Its target is not known. Some clones are missing from TCRdb's copy, which holds only in-frame ones; the method was immunoSEQ multiplex PCR. The sample records about 46,000 clones, about four fifths being singletons. Expansion with viral peptide pools was applied to antigen-specific CD4+ T cells by the ViraFEST assay prior to sequencing. Researchers isolated CD4+ T cells once roughly nine days of culture had elapsed. Subjects were given two BNT162b2 or mRNA-1273 vaccine doses.

This clonotype was sampled from a human donor who received a COVID-19 vaccine. Sample: CD4+ T cells from PBMCs cultured with HCoV-OC43 spike peptides, taken after COVID-19 vaccination. Regarding subset: HCoV-OC43 spike overlapping peptide pool stimulation. V gene TRBV10-1 combines with J gene TRBJ1-4; D not certain. CDR3 in DNA: TGCGCCAGCAGTGAGTCGCACACCGGTTCACAAAAACTGTTTTTT. It yields the protein CASSESHTGSQKLFF.